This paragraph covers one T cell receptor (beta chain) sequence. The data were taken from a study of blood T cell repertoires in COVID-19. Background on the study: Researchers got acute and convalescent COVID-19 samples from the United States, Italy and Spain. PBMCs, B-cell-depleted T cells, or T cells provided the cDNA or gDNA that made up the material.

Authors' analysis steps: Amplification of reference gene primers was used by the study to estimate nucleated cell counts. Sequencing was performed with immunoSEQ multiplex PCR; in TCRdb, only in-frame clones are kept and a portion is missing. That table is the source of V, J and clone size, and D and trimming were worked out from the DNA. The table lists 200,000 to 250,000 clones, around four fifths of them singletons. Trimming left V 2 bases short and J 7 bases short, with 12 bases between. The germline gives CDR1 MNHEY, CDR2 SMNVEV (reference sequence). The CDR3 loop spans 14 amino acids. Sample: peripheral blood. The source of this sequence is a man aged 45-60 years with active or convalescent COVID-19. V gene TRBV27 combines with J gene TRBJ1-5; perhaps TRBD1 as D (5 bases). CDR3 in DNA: TGTGCCAGCAGTTTAAAGGTTCGGGGGCAGCCCCAGCATTTT. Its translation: CASSLKVRGQPQHF.